The 8 T cell receptor beta chains presented below share a single source sample, sequenced in a study of blood T cell repertoires in COVID-19. Sequencing used immunoSEQ multiplex PCR; TCRdb keeps in-frame clones, though not all of them. The table lists roughly 150,000 clones, 80% to 90% of them singletons. Sequencing input: PBMCs or T cells enriched from blood (not recorded which). The receptors come from a man aged 45-65 years who had recovered from COVID-19.

V gene TRBV4-2 combines with J gene TRBJ2-3, with 8 bases aligning to TRBD2. Germline CDR1 is LGHNA and CDR2 is YNFKEQ. The CDR3 length is 16 residues. V was clipped by 0 bases and J by 4 bases; unmatched bases: 6. Here the CDR3 DNA reads TGTGCCAGCAGCCAAGATCACGGGGGGGCCCCAGATACGCAGTATTTT. As protein: CASSQDHGGAPDTQYF.

The genes are TRBV7-2 and TRBJ2-1; 9 bases match TRBD1. CDR3 length: 15 residues. The germline V gene encodes CDR1 SGHTA and CDR2 FQGNSA. The ends lost 1 base at V and 6 bases at J; junction bases unmatched: 4. CDR3 bases: TGTGCCAGCAGCTTAGGGACAGGGGCTCCCAATGAGCAGTTCTTC. Amino acid sequence: CASSLGTGAPNEQFF.

The chain joins TRBV7-2 to TRBJ2-5, with 13 positions matching TRBD2. The CDR3 has 17 residues. After removal of 5 bases from V and 1 base from J, the junction contained 7 bases not matched to a gene. Germline assignment: CDR1 SGHTA and CDR2 FQGNSA. The CDR3 reads CASSTTSGGPVQETQYF. The CDR3 DNA is TGTGCCAGCAGCACGACTAGCGGGGGGCCGGTCCAAGAGACCCAGTACTTC.

The gene calls are TRBV27 and TRBJ1-1; the match to TRBD1 covers 12 bases. Trimming removed 5 bases from V and 5 bases from J; junction bases left unmatched: 12. Germline assignment: CDR1 MNHEY and CDR2 SMNVEV (reference sequence). This CDR3 has 17 amino acids. CDR3 protein: CASSLNPEGQGATEAFF. The DNA of the CDR3 is TGTGCCAGCAGTCTTAATCCGGAGGGACAGGGGGCAACTGAAGCTTTCTTT.

The chain recombines TRBV19 with TRBJ1-2; a possible D gene is TRBD1 (6 bases). The CDR3 loop spans 14 amino acids. The ends were cut back, 0 bases at V and 8 bases at J, with 13 bases in the middle. Germline CDR1 LNHDA, CDR2 SQIVND (reference sequence). The CDR3 DNA follows: TGTGCCAGTAGTATAGAGTCAGGGGCGCGAGGCTACACCTTC. Amino acids: CASSIESGARGYTF.

This clone was detected a few times. The V call is TRBV7-2, the J call TRBJ1-6; TRBD1 is a possible D gene (5 bases). Germline CDR1 and CDR2: SGHTA and FQGNSA. The CDR3 runs 13 residues. Trimming took off 2 bases at V and 9 bases at J, with 8 bases between the two ends. For the CDR3, the DNA is TGTGCCAGCAGCTTAATTCAGGGTTCACCCCTCCACTTT. As protein: CASSLIQGSPLHF. Drawing the rest from reference TRBV7-2 and TRBJ1-6, the complete variable domain is GAGVSQSPSNKVTEKGKDVELRCDPISGHTALYWYRQSLGQGLEFLIYFQGNSAPDKSGLPSDRFSAERTGGSVSTLTIQRTQQEDSAVYLCASSLIQGSPLHFGNGTRLTVT.

The V gene is TRBV12-5, the J gene TRBJ2-1, with D perhaps matching TRBD2 (6 bases). This CDR3 has 17 amino acids. Germline V gene data show CDR1 as LGHNT and CDR2 as FRNRAP. V was clipped by 0 bases and J by 4 bases, with 16 bases between them. CDR3: CASGLVVGRGVYNEQFF. As DNA, the CDR3 is TGTGCTAGTGGTTTGGTGGTCGGGCGGGGAGTTTACAATGAGCAGTTCTTC.

The chain carries TRBV9 and TRBJ1-1, with D unclear. V lost 4 bases to trimming and J lost 5 bases, with 21 bases between them. The CDR3 is 16 residues long. The V gene's germline CDR1 is SGDLS and CDR2 YYNGEE. CDR3 DNA: TGTGCCAGCAGCTCATCCCCCCATCGGGGAGGGACTGAAGCTTTCTTT. Translation: CASSSSPHRGGTEAFF.